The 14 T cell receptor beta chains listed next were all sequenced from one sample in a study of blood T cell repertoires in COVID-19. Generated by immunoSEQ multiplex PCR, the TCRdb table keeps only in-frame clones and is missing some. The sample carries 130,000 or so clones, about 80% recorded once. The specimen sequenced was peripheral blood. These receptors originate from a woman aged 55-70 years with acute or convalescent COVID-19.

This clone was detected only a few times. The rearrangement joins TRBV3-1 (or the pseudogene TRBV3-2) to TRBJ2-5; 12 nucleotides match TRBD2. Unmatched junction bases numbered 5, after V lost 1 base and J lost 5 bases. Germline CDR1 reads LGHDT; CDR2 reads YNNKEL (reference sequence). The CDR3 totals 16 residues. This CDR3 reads CASSQGLAGGLETQYF. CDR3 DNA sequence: TGTGCCAGCAGCCAAGGTCTAGCGGGGGGGCTTGAGACCCAGTACTTC.

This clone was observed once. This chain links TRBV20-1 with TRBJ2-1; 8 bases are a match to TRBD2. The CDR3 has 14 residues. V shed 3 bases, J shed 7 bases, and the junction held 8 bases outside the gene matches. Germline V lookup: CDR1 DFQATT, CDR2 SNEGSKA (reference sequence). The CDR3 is CSASKGTRLNEQFF. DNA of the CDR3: TGCAGTGCTAGTAAGGGGACTAGACTGAATGAGCAGTTCTTC.

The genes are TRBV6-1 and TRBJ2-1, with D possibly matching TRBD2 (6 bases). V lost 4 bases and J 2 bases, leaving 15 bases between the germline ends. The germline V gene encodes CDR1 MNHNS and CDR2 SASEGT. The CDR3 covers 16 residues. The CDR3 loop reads CASSVRDFSPYNEQFF. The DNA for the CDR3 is TGTGCCAGCAGTGTTCGGGACTTCTCCCCCTACAATGAGCAGTTCTTC.

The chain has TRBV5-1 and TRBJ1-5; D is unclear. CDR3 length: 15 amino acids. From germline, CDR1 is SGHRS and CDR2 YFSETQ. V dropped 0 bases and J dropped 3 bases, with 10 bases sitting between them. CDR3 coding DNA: TGCGCCAGCAGCTTGGAAATGGGCTTCAATCAGCCCCAGCATTTT. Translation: CASSLEMGFNQPQHF.

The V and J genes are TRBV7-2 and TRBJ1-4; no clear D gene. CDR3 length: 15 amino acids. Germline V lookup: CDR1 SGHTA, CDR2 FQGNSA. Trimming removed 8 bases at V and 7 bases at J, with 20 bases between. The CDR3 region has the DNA TGTGCCAGCGGATCCTACTTGGGAGGGCCTGAAAAACTGTTTTTT. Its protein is CASGSYLGGPEKLFF.

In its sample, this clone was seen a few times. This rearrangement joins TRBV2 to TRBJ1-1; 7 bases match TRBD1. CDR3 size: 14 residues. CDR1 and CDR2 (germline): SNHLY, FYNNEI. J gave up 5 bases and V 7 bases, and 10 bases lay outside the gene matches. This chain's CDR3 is CASTRTGAITEAFF. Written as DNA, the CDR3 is TGTGCCAGCACGAGGACAGGCGCTATTACTGAAGCTTTCTTT.

The CDR3 DNA reads as TGTGCCAGCAGCGGGCGATTCCAGGGGTCCCCTGGAAACACCATATATTTT. This translates into CASSGRFQGSPGNTIYF. This chain uses TRBV9 with TRBJ1-3, with D maybe TRBD1 (6 bases). The V gene's germline CDR1 is SGDLS and CDR2 YYNGEE. Trimming took off 3 bases at V and 2 bases at J, with 18 bases between the two ends. CDR3 length equals 17 residues.

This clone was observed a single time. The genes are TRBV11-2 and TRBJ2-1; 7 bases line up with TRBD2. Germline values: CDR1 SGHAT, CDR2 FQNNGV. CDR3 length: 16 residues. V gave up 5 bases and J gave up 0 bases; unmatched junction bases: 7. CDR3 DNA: TGTGCCAGCAGCCCTCAACTAGCGAGCTCCTACAATGAGCAGTTCTTC. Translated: CASSPQLASSYNEQFF.

CDR3 DNA sequence: TGTGCCTGGACGTGGAGGGTCGGTAATGAAAAACTGTTTTTT. As protein: CAWTWRVGNEKLFF. The rearrangement links TRBV30 to TRBJ1-4; D call uncertain. Germline loops: CDR1 GTSNPN, CDR2 SVGIG (reference sequence). The CDR3 is 14 amino acids. V lost 4 bases and J 4 bases, leaving 13 bases between the germline ends.

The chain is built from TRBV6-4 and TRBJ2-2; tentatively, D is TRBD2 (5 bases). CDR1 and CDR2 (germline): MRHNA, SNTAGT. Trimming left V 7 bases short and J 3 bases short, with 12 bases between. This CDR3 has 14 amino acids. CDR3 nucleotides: TGTGCCAGCACCCCGGGGTCCGACACCGGGGAGCTGTTTTTT. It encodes CASTPGSDTGELFF.

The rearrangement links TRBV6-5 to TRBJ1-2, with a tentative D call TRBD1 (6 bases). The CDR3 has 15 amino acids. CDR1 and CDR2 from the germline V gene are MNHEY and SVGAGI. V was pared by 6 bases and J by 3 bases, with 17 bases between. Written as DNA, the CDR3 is TGTGCCAGCAGGTCCCCCGGGGGGCTGGACTATGGCTACACCTTC. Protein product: CASRSPGGLDYGYTF.

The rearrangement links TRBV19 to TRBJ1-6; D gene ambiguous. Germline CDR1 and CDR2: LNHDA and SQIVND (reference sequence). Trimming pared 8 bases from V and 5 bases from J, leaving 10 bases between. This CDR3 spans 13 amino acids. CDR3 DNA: TGTGCCAGTCGAAGAGTCGATAATTCACCCCTCCACTTT. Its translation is CASRRVDNSPLHF.

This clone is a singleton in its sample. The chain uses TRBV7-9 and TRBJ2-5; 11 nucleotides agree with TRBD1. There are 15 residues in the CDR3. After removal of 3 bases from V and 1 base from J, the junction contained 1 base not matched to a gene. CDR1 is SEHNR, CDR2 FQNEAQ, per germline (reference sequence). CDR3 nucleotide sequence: TGTGCCAGCAGCTTCGGGACAGGGGGCCAAGAGACCCAGTACTTC. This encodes CASSFGTGGQETQYF.

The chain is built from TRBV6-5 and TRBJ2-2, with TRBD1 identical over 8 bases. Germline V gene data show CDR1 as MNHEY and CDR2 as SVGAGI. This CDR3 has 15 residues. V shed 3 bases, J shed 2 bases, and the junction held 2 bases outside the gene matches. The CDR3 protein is CASSYQGANTGELFF. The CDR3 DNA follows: TGTGCCAGCAGTTATCAGGGGGCTAACACCGGGGAGCTGTTTTTT.